A single sample is the source of the 20 T cell receptor beta chains below, sequenced in a study of T cell responses to AZD1222 COVID-19 vaccine (dated by TCRdb to the early 2020s). Interpreted using the paper, the time point label stands for: about 28 days (+/-7) after the second vaccine dose. The treatment or condition tag for this specimen amounts to: meningococcal conjugate vaccine given as trial control. Library creation used the immunoSEQ multiplex PCR assay. Held by TCRdb, this immuneACCESS table contains in-frame sequences only and omits some clones. Under half of the omission traces to an unresolved V gene where checked; the cause of the rest is unknown. Present in this sample are about 140,000 clones, under 95% of which were seen just once. Together, the top ten hold about 7.5% of the sample. This specimen was peripheral blood, taken 28 days after the second dose of the MenACWY control vaccine. The source is an adult who received the MenACWY meningococcal vaccine as a control.

This rearrangement joins TRBV2 to TRBJ2-7; 8 nucleotides match TRBD1. In germline, CDR1 is SNHLY, CDR2 FYNNEI. J was trimmed by 1 base and V by 8 bases; bases with no gene match: 4. This CDR3 is built from 13 residues. The CDR3 DNA is TGTGCCAGCGCAGGGGGCAATTCCTACGAGCAGTACTTC. Translation: CASAGGNSYEQYF.

The rearrangement joins TRBV7-9 to TRBJ2-2; a weak D match, TRBD1 (5 bases). Trimming pared 6 bases from V and 1 base from J, leaving 6 bases between. CDR1 is SEHNR, CDR2 FQNEAQ, per germline (reference sequence). CDR3 size: 13 residues. CDR3 sequence: CASRGLNTGELFF. In nucleotides, the CDR3 is TGTGCCAGCAGGGGGCTGAACACCGGGGAGCTGTTTTTT.

The V gene is TRBV15, the J gene TRBJ2-5; 7 bases agree with TRBD2. Per the germline V gene, CDR1 is LNHNV and CDR2 is YYDKDF (reference sequence). The CDR3 sequence is 15 residues long. After removal of 0 bases from V and 5 bases from J, the junction contained 6 bases not matched to a gene. This CDR3 reads CATSRDPGGYETQYF. The CDR3 DNA sequence: TGTGCCACCAGCAGAGACCCCGGGGGGTACGAGACCCAGTACTTC.

The rearrangement links TRBV24-1 to TRBJ2-5, with D perhaps matching TRBD2 (6 bases). The CDR3 totals 15 residues. V lost 4 bases and J 0 bases, leaving 11 bases between the germline ends. Germline V gene sequence: CDR1 KGHDR, CDR2 SFDVKD. CDR3 coding DNA: TGTGCCACCAGTGACCCCCGGACTAACCAAGAGACCCAGTACTTC. It specifies CATSDPRTNQETQYF.

The rearrangement joins TRBV7-8 to TRBJ2-7; D is unclear. The CDR3 is 14 residues long. Trimming removed 4 bases at V and 3 bases at J, with 13 bases between. Per germline, CDR1 SGHVS and CDR2 FQNEAQ. CDR3 sequence (DNA): TGTGCCAGCAGCTCCTCAGTGCCGCTCTACGAGCAGTACTTC. Its translation: CASSSSVPLYEQYF. The entire variable domain, with the rest obtained from reference TRBV7-8 and TRBJ2-7, is as follows: GAGVSQSPRYKVAKRGQDVALRCDPISGHVSLFWYQQALGQGPEFLTYFQNEAQLDKSGLPSDRFFAERPEGSVSTLKIQRTQQEDSAVYLCASSSSVPLYEQYFGPGTRLTVT.

The chain has TRBV5-5 and TRBJ2-5; D possibly matches TRBD1 or TRBD2 (5 bases each). This CDR3 comprises 15 residues. The V gene lost 0 bases and the J gene lost 5 bases, with 14 bases spanning the gap. Germline loops: CDR1 SGHKS, CDR2 YYEKEE (reference sequence). The CDR3 DNA sequence: TGTGCCAGCAGCTTGGCCGCAGGGAGCAGGGAGACCCAGTACTTC. Encoded protein: CASSLAAGSRETQYF.

The V call is TRBV29-1, the J call TRBJ1-5; no clear D. Per germline, CDR1 SQVTM and CDR2 ANQGSEA. Trimming took 4 bases from V and 2 from J, leaving 12 bases between them. The length of the CDR3 is 14 residues. Here the CDR3 reads CSVVVSRGNQPQHF. CDR3 DNA: TGCAGCGTTGTGGTGTCGAGGGGCAATCAGCCCCAGCATTTT.

The chain uses TRBV6-1 and TRBJ1-1; no definite D call. Germline CDR1 reads MNHNS; CDR2 reads SASEGT. Trimming removed 6 bases from V and 4 bases from J, with 12 bases in between. The CDR3 spans 13 residues. CDR3 loop: CASRRIEGTEAFF. The CDR3 DNA reads as TGTGCCAGCAGAAGGATCGAAGGCACTGAAGCTTTCTTT.

This chain connects TRBV12-3 or TRBV12-4 to TRBJ2-3; D not resolved. The V gene lost 5 bases and the J gene lost 3 bases, with 9 bases spanning the gap. The CDR3 consists of 13 residues. The CDR3 reads CASSPRQTDTQYF. Written as DNA, the CDR3 is TGTGCCAGCAGTCCCCGGCAGACAGATACGCAGTATTTT.

The rearrangement uses TRBV5-1 and TRBJ2-7, with a tentative D call TRBD2 (6 bases). V was trimmed by 5 bases and J by 6 bases, leaving 12 bases between them. Germline CDR1 reads SGHRS; CDR2 reads YFSETQ. The CDR3 totals 12 residues. The CDR3 nucleotides are TGCGCCAGCAGAAATACCGGGAGCGAGCAGTACTTC. This encodes CASRNTGSEQYF.

CDR3 coding DNA: TGTGCCAGCGCACTATTCCCGAGCTCTGGAAACACCATATATTTT. Translating it yields CASALFPSSGNTIYF. V usage is TRBV13 and J usage is TRBJ1-3; D is ambiguous. The CDR3 extends over 15 amino acids. In germline, CDR1 is PRHDT, CDR2 FYEKMQ (reference sequence). V shed 8 bases and J shed 0 bases, with 14 bases lying between them.

DNA for the CDR3: TGTGCCAGCAGCTTGTCTGTAATCACCGGGGAGCTGTTTTTT. Translating gives CASSLSVITGELFF. This sequence joins TRBV5-6 and TRBJ2-2; unclear D gene. The germline gives CDR1 SGHDT, CDR2 YYEEEE. The CDR3 consists of 14 residues. The ends were cut back, 1 base at V and 4 bases at J, with 8 bases in the middle.

The rearrangement uses TRBV15 and TRBJ1-5; perhaps TRBD1 as D (5 bases). In germline, CDR1 is LNHNV, CDR2 YYDKDF (reference sequence). The CDR3 totals 17 residues. The V end was cut by 4 bases, the J end by 0 bases, with 16 bases between. The CDR3 DNA sequence: TGTGCCACCAGCACGGCGGGGCAGAGCCCTAGCAATCAGCCCCAGCATTTT. Encoded protein: CATSTAGQSPSNQPQHF.

The V call is TRBV5-1, the J call TRBJ1-2; D not resolved. The CDR3 runs to 13 residues. The germline CDR1 and CDR2 sequences are SGHRS and YFSETQ. Trimming removed 0 bases from V and 5 bases from J, with 8 bases in between. CDR3 sequence reads: CASSLARVYGYTF. CDR3 coding DNA: TGCGCCAGCAGCTTGGCGAGGGTTTATGGCTACACCTTC.

The genes are TRBV9 and TRBJ1-2, with a tentative D call TRBD1 (5 bases). Trimming removed 3 bases from V and 6 bases from J, with 15 bases in between. The CDR3 covers 14 residues. Germline V CDR1 and CDR2: SGDLS, YYNGEE. CDR3 DNA sequence: TGTGCCAGCAGCGGGAGAGGGGAGAGGAATGGCTACACCTTC. Amino acids: CASSGRGERNGYTF.

The chain joins TRBV6-1 to TRBJ1-5; TRBD1 might be the D (6 bases). Germline-derived CDR1 and CDR2 are MNHNS and SASEGT. This CDR3 has 13 amino acids. V dropped 3 bases and J dropped 7 bases, with 10 bases sitting between them. Here the CDR3 DNA reads TGTGCCAGCAGTGAGCAGGGGTTCCAGCCCCAGCATTTT. This encodes CASSEQGFQPQHF.

The chain couples TRBV5-8 to TRBJ2-1; TRBD2 is a possible D gene (5 bases). Trimming cost V 1 base and J 7 bases, with 6 bases left between them. CDR3 length: 12 residues. CDR1 is SGHTS, CDR2 YDEGEE, per germline. CDR3 amino acids: CASSLTRNEQFF. The CDR3 coding sequence is TGTGCCAGCAGCTTGACTAGGAATGAGCAGTTCTTC.

This clone was seen more than once but under ten times. The gene calls are TRBV9 and TRBJ1-1, with D possibly matching TRBD1 (6 bases). Trimming took off 0 bases at V and 0 bases at J, with 12 bases between the two ends. The CDR3 totals 16 residues. CDR1 is SGDLS and CDR2 is YYNGEE in the germline V gene. DNA for the CDR3: TGTGCCAGCAGCGTAGGTACAGGGACCATGAACACTGAAGCTTTCTTT. Its protein product is CASSVGTGTMNTEAFF.

The chain uses TRBV28 and TRBJ1-1; 7 bases are a match to TRBD1. After removal of 3 bases from V and 0 bases from J, the junction contained 10 bases not matched to a gene. Per the germline V gene, CDR1 is MDHEN and CDR2 is SYDVKM. The CDR3 sequence is 17 residues long. The CDR3 DNA follows: TGTGCCAGCAGTTTGGGCAGGGGGAAACTGGTGAACACTGAAGCTTTCTTT. This gives the protein CASSLGRGKLVNTEAFF.

Only one count was recorded for this clone. The V and J genes are TRBV5-1 and TRBJ2-7; D possibly uses TRBD1 or TRBD2 (5 bases each). Germline assignment: CDR1 SGHRS and CDR2 YFSETQ. V was trimmed by 7 bases and J by 2 bases, leaving 16 bases between them. The CDR3 length is 14 residues. In DNA, the CDR3 is TGCGCCAGCCGAAGGGACGCCGGACCCTACGAGCAGTACTTC. It specifies CASRRDAGPYEQYF. Using reference TRBV5-1 and TRBJ2-7 for the parts outside the CDR3, the full variable domain is KAGVTQTPRYLIKTRGQQVTLSCSPISGHRSVSWYQQTPGQGLQFLFEYFSETQRNKGNFPGRFSGRQFSNSRSEMNVSTLELGDSALYLCASRRDAGPYEQYFGPGTRLTVT.